The clone carrying this T cell receptor beta chain was seen a few times. The record originates from a study of early T cells in non-severe SARS-CoV-2 infection. Individual cDNA molecules were tagged with unique molecular identifiers, the study reported. TCRdb reanalysed the 5' RACE reads using MiXCR and keeps one entry per CDR3 protein. The data show tens of thousands of distinct CDR3 sequences, about 6% seen once. Deletions cut 1 base from V and 6 bases from J, with 10 bases between. The CDR3 loop spans 14 amino acids. The germline V gene has CDR1 MNHNS and CDR2 SASEGT. The source is an adult who was a healthcare worker with PCR-confirmed SARS-CoV-2 infection or an uninfected control (not recorded which). The V gene is TRBV6-1, the J gene TRBJ2-1, with D unresolved. Sequenced material: whole blood, taken at baseline. The CDR3 sequence is CASSEVRRLNEQFF. The CDR3, as DNA: TGTGCCAGCAGTGAAGTGCGACGCCTCAATGAGCAGTTCTTC.